The 31 T cell receptor beta chains below all came from one sample that was sequenced in a study of CD8 T cells in ankylosing spondylitis. Via MiXCR, TCRdb re-called the 5' RACE reads, giving one row per CDR3 protein. The sample holds 250,000 or so distinct CDR3 sequences, 20% to 30% seen once. Sequenced material: blood, either unsorted or a sorted T cell fraction (not recorded which). The receptors stem from a male donor with ankylosing spondylitis or in good health (not recorded which).

The V gene is TRBV10-3, the J gene TRBJ2-1; 10 bases map to TRBD1. With 10 bases clipped from V and 0 bases from J, the junction kept 12 bases outside the gene matches. CDR1 and CDR2 from the germline V gene are ENHRY and SYGVKD. The CDR3 sequence is 17 residues long. The DNA for the CDR3 is TGTGCCACCCTAACCCCGGGACAGGGGAGCTCCTACAATGAGCAGTTCTTC. Protein product: CATLTPGQGSSYNEQFF.

This clonotype was picked up a small number of times. The chain joins TRBV20-1 to TRBJ2-7; tentatively, D is TRBD2 (6 bases). This CDR3 region has 14 residues. Germline V gene sequence: CDR1 DFQATT, CDR2 SNEGSKA (reference sequence). The germline V and J ends were trimmed by 1 base and 4 bases, with 14 bases remaining between them. The chain's CDR3 is CSARAGRGRYEQYF. CDR3 in DNA: TGCAGTGCTAGAGCCGGACGGGGGAGGTACGAGCAGTACTTC.

This clonotype was detected ten times or more. The V gene is TRBV4-1, the J gene TRBJ1-4; unclear D gene. V was cut by 0 bases and J by 8 bases, with 16 bases left in between. The CDR3 loop spans 16 amino acids. Germline V lookup: CDR1 MGHRA, CDR2 YSYEKL. The DNA of the CDR3 is TGCGCCAGCAGCCAAGATCTCCAGGCGGCGGGCGAAAAACTGTTTTTT. Translated: CASSQDLQAAGEKLFF.

The chain employs TRBV20-1 and TRBJ1-6, with D unclear. CDR1 is DFQATT and CDR2 is SNEGSKA in the germline V gene (reference sequence). CDR3 length equals 14 residues. The germline V and J ends were trimmed by 0 bases and 8 bases, with 11 bases remaining between them. DNA of the CDR3: TGCAGTGCTAGAGATGACGGGCCGTATTCACCCCTCCACTTT. As protein: CSARDDGPYSPLHF.

This clonotype was seen many times. CDR3 in amino acids: CASSQTSGGGYEQFF. CDR3 sequence (DNA): TGTGCCAGCAGCCAGACTAGCGGGGGGGGGTATGAGCAGTTCTTC. The V and J genes are TRBV4-2 and TRBJ2-1; TRBD2 matches at 14 bases. J lost 8 bases, V lost 3 bases, and 3 bases had no gene match. CDR1 is LGHNA and CDR2 is YNFKEQ in the germline V gene. This CDR3 comprises 15 residues.

The genes are TRBV24-1 and TRBJ2-1; 8 positions agree with TRBD2. Germline trimming cut 4 bases from V and 7 bases from J; bases unmatched to any gene: 11. This CDR3 is 16 amino acids long. CDR1 is KGHDR, CDR2 SFDVKD, per germline. The CDR3 spells CATSDPTGGPTNEQFF. The DNA of the CDR3 is TGTGCCACCAGTGACCCTACGGGGGGGCCTACAAATGAGCAGTTCTTC.

The chain uses TRBV6-2 or TRBV6-3 and TRBJ2-3; 9 nucleotides align to TRBD2. This CDR3 is built from 14 residues. The germline V gene encodes CDR1 MNHEY and CDR2 SVGEGT. Unmatched junction bases numbered 4, after V lost 5 bases and J lost 4 bases. CDR3 sequence reads: CASSTGLAADTQYF. The CDR3 nucleotides are TGTGCCAGCAGTACGGGACTAGCCGCAGATACGCAGTATTTT.

The J gene is TRBJ2-5, the V gene TRBV15; D unclear. The CDR3 runs 12 residues. Germline assignment: CDR1 LNHNV and CDR2 YYDKDF (reference sequence). Trimming shortened V by 0 bases and J by 4 bases, and 3 bases separated the two germline ends. This CDR3 reads CATSRDGETQYF. The CDR3 bases are TGTGCCACCAGCAGAGATGGAGAGACCCAGTACTTC.

This clonotype was seen repeatedly, ten times or more. The rearrangement uses TRBV12-3 or TRBV12-4 and TRBJ2-2; 8 nucleotides align to TRBD2. Trimming at V came to 6 bases and at J to 0 bases, leaving 9 bases not matched to a gene. The CDR3 spans 17 residues. Here the CDR3 reads CASSKRLAGANTGELFF. The DNA of the CDR3 is TGTGCCAGCAGCAAACGGCTAGCGGGCGCGAACACCGGGGAGCTGTTTTTT.

This clonotype was counted only a few times. The V gene is TRBV20-1, the J gene TRBJ2-3; tentatively, D is TRBD1 (6 bases). CDR3 length equals 16 residues. Per germline, CDR1 DFQATT and CDR2 SNEGSKA (reference sequence). V lost 0 bases to trimming and J lost 0 bases, with 13 bases between them. In DNA form, the CDR3 reads TGCAGTGCTAGAGATTATGGGACAAGAAGCACAGATACGCAGTATTTT. As protein: CSARDYGTRSTDTQYF.

Only a few counts were recorded for this clonotype. V gene TRBV12-3 or TRBV12-4 combines with J gene TRBJ1-1, with D perhaps TRBD1 (6 bases). The ends were cut back, 7 bases at V and 10 bases at J, with 19 bases in the middle. The CDR3 totals 13 residues. CDR3: CASTPWQGIGAFF. The CDR3 DNA is TGTGCCAGCACCCCTTGGCAGGGGATAGGAGCTTTCTTT.

This clonotype occurred many times. This sequence joins TRBV2 and TRBJ2-3; 10 nucleotides agree with TRBD2. Germline V gives CDR1 SNHLY, CDR2 FYNNEI. The CDR3 is 15 residues long. The J segment lost 5 bases and the V segment lost 8 bases, leaving 10 bases of the junction unmatched. The CDR3 DNA sequence: TGTGCCAGCGGTAAAAGCGGGGGGGCCCGAGATACGCAGTATTTT. Amino acid sequence: CASGKSGGARDTQYF.

In its sample, this clonotype was seen many times. The chain is built from TRBV20-1 and TRBJ2-7; D gene unclear. CDR3 length: 13 amino acids. CDR1 is DFQATT and CDR2 is SNEGSKA in the germline V gene (reference sequence). V dropped 3 bases and J dropped 3 bases, with 12 bases sitting between them. The CDR3 DNA follows: TGCAGTGCTAGCGCTAAGGGCCGCTACGAGCAGTACTTC. Translated: CSASAKGRYEQYF.

Ten or more counts support this clonotype. The chain joins TRBV20-1 to TRBJ2-2; tentatively, D is TRBD1 (6 bases). Germline values: CDR1 DFQATT, CDR2 SNEGSKA (reference sequence). The CDR3 has 15 amino acids. The V and J ends lost 4 bases and 2 bases respectively, with 14 bases between them. CDR3 sequence reads: CSAIPWGPNTGELFF. In DNA form, the CDR3 reads TGCAGTGCTATACCTTGGGGGCCCAACACCGGGGAGCTGTTTTTT.

This clonotype was recorded many times. The gene calls are TRBV3-1 and TRBJ1-1; D unclear. The germline V gene encodes CDR1 LGHDT and CDR2 YNNKEL (reference sequence). With 4 bases removed from V and 5 bases from J, the gap between germline ends came to 11 bases. The CDR3 length is 13 residues. The CDR3 spells CASSPGYGTEAFF. The DNA for the CDR3 is TGTGCCAGCAGCCCGGGGTACGGGACTGAAGCTTTCTTT. The full variable domain, completed using reference TRBV3-1 and TRBJ1-1, is DTAVSQTPKYLVTQMGNDKSIKCEQNLGHDTMYWYKQDSKKFLKIMFSYNNKELIINETVPNRFSPKSPDKAHLNLHINSLELGDSAVYFCASSPGYGTEAFFGQGTRLTVV.

V is TRBV23-1 and J is TRBJ2-7; tentatively, D is TRBD1 (6 bases). TRBV23-1 is reported as an ORF; its role is uncertain. Trimming removed 5 bases from V and 2 bases from J, with 16 bases in between. The CDR3 has 15 residues. CDR3: CASSLGTKEPYEQYF. The CDR3 DNA follows: TGCGCCAGCAGTTTAGGGACAAAAGAACCCTACGAGCAGTACTTC.

The V call is TRBV7-2, the J call TRBJ2-5; D assignment may be TRBD1 or TRBD2 (6 bases each). Looked up from germline, CDR1 is SGHTA and CDR2 is FQGNSA. Trimming pared 6 bases from V and 4 bases from J, leaving 18 bases between. The CDR3 spans 15 residues. CDR3 bases: TGTGCCAGCAGTTCACGGGGGCGGAGTATAGAGACCCAGTACTTC. Residues: CASSSRGRSIETQYF.

The V and J genes are TRBV20-1 and TRBJ2-7; D might be TRBD1 or TRBD2, each matching 5 bases. The CDR3 has 14 amino acids. The V gene's germline CDR1 is DFQATT and CDR2 SNEGSKA (reference sequence). Trimming shortened V by 6 bases and J by 2 bases, and 17 bases separated the two germline ends. CDR3 DNA sequence: TGCAGTGCCCATGACAGCGGAAAGCCCTACGAGCAGTACTTC. Translating it yields CSAHDSGKPYEQYF.

In its sample, this clonotype was seen a few times. V usage is TRBV12-3 or TRBV12-4 and J usage is TRBJ1-4; no reliable D call. The CDR3 runs 11 residues. Between the trimmed V and J ends, which lost 6 bases and 13 bases, there was a span of 12 bases. DNA of the CDR3: TGTGCCAGCAGATTCATGGGTAGACTGTTTTTT. It yields the protein CASRFMGRLFF.

This clonotype came up many times. The chain couples TRBV29-1 to TRBJ2-1; D is unresolved. Germline V gene sequence: CDR1 SQVTM, CDR2 ANQGSEA. CDR3 size: 13 residues. V lost 4 bases and J 4 bases, leaving 11 bases between the germline ends. CDR3 in amino acids: CSVGPYKYNEQFF. CDR3 coding DNA: TGCAGCGTTGGACCCTATAAGTACAATGAGCAGTTCTTC.

In its sample, this clonotype was seen many times. The chain combines TRBV20-1 with TRBJ2-5; 9 bases are a match to TRBD1. The germline V gene has CDR1 DFQATT and CDR2 SNEGSKA (reference sequence). With 1 base clipped from V and 4 bases from J, the junction kept 10 bases outside the gene matches. This CDR3 is built from 16 residues. The CDR3 is CSARVNRDRVPETQYF. The CDR3 DNA reads TGCAGTGCTAGAGTAAACCGGGACAGGGTTCCAGAGACCCAGTACTTC.

V and J are TRBV10-3 and TRBJ2-1; 9 bases align to TRBD1. The CDR3 is 13 residues long. Germline CDR1 reads ENHRY; CDR2 reads SYGVKD. V shed 6 bases, J shed 5 bases, and the junction held 2 bases outside the gene matches. CDR3 loop: CAISDRGDNEQFF. The CDR3 nucleotides are TGTGCCATCAGCGACAGGGGGGACAATGAGCAGTTCTTC.

This clonotype appeared a few times. The chain employs TRBV20-1 and TRBJ1-3; D gene uncertain. V was shortened by 2 bases and J by 0 bases, with 5 bases between the two germline ends. This CDR3 has 13 residues. Looked up from germline, CDR1 is DFQATT and CDR2 is SNEGSKA (reference sequence). CDR3 sequence (DNA): TGCAGTGCTAGACGAGGCTCTGGAAACACCATATATTTT. Translation: CSARRGSGNTIYF.

The chain is built from TRBV12-3 or TRBV12-4 and TRBJ2-1, with D hard to call. Deletions cut 5 bases from V and 12 bases from J, with 14 bases between. The CDR3 loop spans 12 amino acids. As DNA, the CDR3 is TGTGCCAGCAGTGCGACTGCTCTGGGGCAGTTCTTC. Its translation is CASSATALGQFF.

The CDR3 bases are TGTGCCATCAGCGAGGGACAGCTTAATGAAAAACTGTTTTTT. Protein: CAISEGQLNEKLFF. The genes are TRBV10-3 and TRBJ1-4; 7 bases align to TRBD1. J lost 4 bases, V lost 6 bases, and 5 bases had no gene match. The CDR3 has 14 amino acids. Germline V gives CDR1 ENHRY, CDR2 SYGVKD.

This clonotype has at least ten counts. CDR3 coding DNA: TGCAGTGCTAGTGGCTGGGACAGGGGTAACGAGCAGTACTTC. The encoded protein is CSASGWDRGNEQYF. The V gene is TRBV20-1, the J gene TRBJ2-7; 10 nucleotides line up with TRBD1. The CDR3 sequence is 14 residues long. Germline-derived CDR1 and CDR2 are DFQATT and SNEGSKA (reference sequence). With 3 bases clipped from V and 5 bases from J, the junction kept 7 bases outside the gene matches.

This chain uses TRBV20-1 with TRBJ2-5; the match to TRBD2 covers 10 bases. Germline loops: CDR1 DFQATT, CDR2 SNEGSKA (reference sequence). The CDR3 contains 14 residues. The junction had 6 bases not matched to a gene; V was cut back by 3 bases and J by 5 bases. The CDR3 DNA sequence: TGCAGTGCTAGGGCCTCGACTAGCGGGGAGACCCAGTACTTC. It translates to CSARASTSGETQYF.

In its sample, this clonotype was seen many times. The chain couples TRBV24-1 to TRBJ1-1, with D possibly being TRBD1 (6 bases). The CDR3 has 15 amino acids. The germline V gene has CDR1 KGHDR and CDR2 SFDVKD. Trimming pared 2 bases from V and 3 bases from J, leaving 12 bases between. This CDR3 reads CATSDSGGLDTEAFF. In nucleotides, the CDR3 is TGTGCCACCAGTGATTCTGGGGGGCTGGACACTGAAGCTTTCTTT.

This clonotype was counted many times. The V and J genes are TRBV6-1 and TRBJ1-5; D gene unclear. This CDR3 spans 14 amino acids. From germline, CDR1 is MNHNS and CDR2 SASEGT. Trimming shortened V by 7 bases and J by 0 bases, and 10 bases separated the two germline ends. CDR3 sequence reads: CASNSVPSNQPQHF. The CDR3 DNA reads TGTGCCAGCAACAGTGTACCTAGCAATCAGCCCCAGCATTTT.

On this clonotype: Germline is not matched at one junction end, which may reflect a read error. This chain uses TRBV20-1 with TRBJ2-7; D could derive from TRBD1 or TRBD2 (5 bases each). Looked up from germline, CDR1 is DFQATT and CDR2 is SNEGSKA (reference sequence). The CDR3 covers 12 residues. CDR3: CSAGASSCEQYF. The CDR3 DNA follows: TGCAGTGCCGGGGCAAGCTCCTGCGAGCAGTACTTC.

This clonotype was picked up many times. The rearrangement links TRBV12-3 or TRBV12-4 to TRBJ2-5; the D gene is possibly TRBD2 (5 bases). The CDR3 extends over 16 amino acids. Trimming pared 8 bases from V and 4 bases from J, leaving 23 bases between. CDR3: CASSPPGRKEGETQYF. In nucleotides, the CDR3 is TGTGCCAGCTCCCCCCCCGGACGGAAAGAGGGAGAGACCCAGTACTTC.